This paragraph reports one T cell receptor (beta chain). The data were obtained in a study of T cell changes during pregnancy in multiple sclerosis. TCRdb's table, derived via immunoSEQ multiplex PCR, lists solely in-frame clones and lacks some. This sample has about 16,000 clones, with nearly 96% found just once. The germline V gene encodes CDR1 MDHEN and CDR2 SYDVKM. This CDR3 has 14 residues. Trimming cost V 6 bases and J 1 base, with 12 bases left between them. This clonotype was obtained from a female donor with multiple sclerosis, enrolled in a pregnancy study. The specimen comprised peripheral blood, sampled in the third trimester of pregnancy. The V and J genes are TRBV28 and TRBJ1-1, with unresolved D. DNA for the CDR3: TGTGCCAGCAGATTCGGCAGGCCGAACACTGAAGCTTTCTTT. Its protein is CASRFGRPNTEAFF. The full variable domain, in which reference TRBV28 and TRBJ1-1 provide the parts outside the CDR3, is DVKVTQSSRYLVKRTGEKVFLECVQDMDHENMFWYRQDPGLGLRLIYFSYDVKMKEKGDIPEGYSVSREKKERFSLILESASTNQTSMYLCASRFGRPNTEAFFGQGTRLTVV.